Below, one TCR beta chain is given with its context. The sample is drawn from a study of T cell changes during pregnancy in multiple sclerosis. V was trimmed by 0 bases and J by 0 bases, leaving 7 bases between them. In germline, CDR1 is SGHRS, CDR2 YFSETQ. The CDR3 runs 15 residues. TCRdb's copy holds only in-frame clones and misses some; the assay was immunoSEQ multiplex PCR. The sample has 39,000 or so clones, about 93% seen once. The source was CD4+ T cells from peripheral blood mononuclear cells, collected after pregnancy. The TCR sequence derives from a female donor in good health, enrolled as a control in a pregnancy study. V usage is TRBV5-1 and J usage is TRBJ2-1, with unresolved D. This CDR3 reads CASSLEVSSYNEQFF. The CDR3 coding sequence is TGCGCCAGCAGCTTGGAAGTGAGCTCCTACAATGAGCAGTTCTTC.